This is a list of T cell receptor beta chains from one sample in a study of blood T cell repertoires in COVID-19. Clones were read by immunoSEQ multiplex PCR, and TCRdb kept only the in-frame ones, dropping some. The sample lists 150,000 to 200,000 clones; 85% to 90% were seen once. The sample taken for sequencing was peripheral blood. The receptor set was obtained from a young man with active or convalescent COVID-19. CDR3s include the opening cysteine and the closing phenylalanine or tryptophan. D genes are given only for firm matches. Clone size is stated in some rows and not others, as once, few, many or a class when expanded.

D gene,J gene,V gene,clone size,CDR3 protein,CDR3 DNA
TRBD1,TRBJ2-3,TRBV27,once,CASSSRTGQATDTQYF,TGTGCCAGCAGTTCCAGGACCGGACAGGCGACAGATACGCAGTATTTT
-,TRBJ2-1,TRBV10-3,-,CAISPQGSYNEQFF,TGTGCCATCAGCCCCCAGGGCTCCTACAATGAGCAGTTCTTC
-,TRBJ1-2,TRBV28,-,CASSSLGGANGYTF,TGTGCCAGCAGTTCGCTTGGAGGAGCTAATGGCTACACCTTC
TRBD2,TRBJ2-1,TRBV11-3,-,CASSMISGSSVHNEQFF,TGTGCCAGCAGCATGATTAGCGGGAGTAGTGTCCACAATGAGCAGTTCTTC
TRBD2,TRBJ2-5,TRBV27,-,CASSLLSGRADETQYF,TGTGCCAGCAGCCTCTTAAGCGGGAGGGCCGATGAGACCCAGTACTTC
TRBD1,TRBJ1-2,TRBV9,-,CASSPYSGGDYGYTF,TGTGCCAGCAGCCCTTACTCAGGGGGCGACTATGGCTACACCTTC
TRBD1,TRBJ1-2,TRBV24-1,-,CATSDLQGNYGYTF,TGTGCCACCAGTGACCTACAGGGGAACTATGGCTACACCTTC
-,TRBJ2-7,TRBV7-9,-,CASSFAVEQYF,TGTGCCAGCAGCTTCGCGGTCGAGCAGTACTTC
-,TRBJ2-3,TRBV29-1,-,CSVVPPRRQTSTDTQYF,TGCAGCGTTGTTCCCCCACGGCGGCAGACGTCCACAGATACGCAGTATTTT
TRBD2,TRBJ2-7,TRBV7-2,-,CASSLAGLAGGPVYEQYF,TGTGCCAGCAGCTTAGCGGGACTAGCGGGAGGGCCGGTATACGAGCAGTACTTC
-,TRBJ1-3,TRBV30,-,CAWTRGNTIYF,TGTGCCTGGACGCGGGGAAACACCATATATTTT